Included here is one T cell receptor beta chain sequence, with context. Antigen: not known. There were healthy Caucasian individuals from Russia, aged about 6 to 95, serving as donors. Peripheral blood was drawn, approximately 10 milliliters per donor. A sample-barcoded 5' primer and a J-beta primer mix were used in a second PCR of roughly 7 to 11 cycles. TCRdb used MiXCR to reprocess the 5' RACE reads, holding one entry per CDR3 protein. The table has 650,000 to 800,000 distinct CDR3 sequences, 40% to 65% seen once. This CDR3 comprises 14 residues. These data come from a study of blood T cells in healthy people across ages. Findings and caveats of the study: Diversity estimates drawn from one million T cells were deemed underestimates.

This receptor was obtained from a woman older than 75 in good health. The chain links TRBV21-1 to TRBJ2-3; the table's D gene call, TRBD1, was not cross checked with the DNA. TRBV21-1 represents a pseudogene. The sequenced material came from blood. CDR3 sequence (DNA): TGTGCCAGCAGTAAGACAGGGTACGTCGATACGCAGTATTTT. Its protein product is CASSKTGYVDTQYF.